These T cell receptor beta chains were read from a single sample in a study of beta chain features in type 1 diabetes. Data came from immunoSEQ multiplex PCR; TCRdb stores just in-frame clones and leaves some out. Among 600,000 to 700,000 clones listed, roughly an eighth were seen once. Sequences were obtained from naive CD4+ T cells from blood. The receptors stem from a man younger than 30 with type 1 diabetes. Each CDR3 is given with its conserved first and last residue. D genes are given only for firm matches. Expanded clones get a size class; other rows say once, few or many, or leave the size out.

v_call	d_call	clone_size	j_call	cdr3_nt	cdr3_aa
TRBV4-1	TRBD1	-	TRBJ1-5	TGCGCCAGCAGCCAAGACCCGGGACAGAAGTATCAGCCCCAGCATTTT	CASSQDPGQKYQPQHF
TRBV7-6	-	-	TRBJ1-4	TGTGCCAGCAGCTTGGGGGCTACTAATGAAAAACTGTTTTTT	CASSLGATNEKLFF
TRBV5-6	-	few	TRBJ1-2	TGTGCCAGCAGCTTGGTCATGGGGGATGGCTACACCTTC	CASSLVMGDGYTF
TRBV25-1	TRBD1	few	TRBJ1-4	TGTGCCAGCAGCCAAGGGACAGGGACCGAAAAACTGTTTTTT	CASSQGTGTEKLFF
TRBV28	-	-	TRBJ2-2	TGTGCCAGCAGTTTTCGACAGACGAACACCGGGGAGCTGTTTTTT	CASSFRQTNTGELFF
TRBV18	-	-	TRBJ1-1	TGTGCCAGCTCACCAGGGGGGGGAGACACTGAAGCTTTCTTT	CASSPGGGDTEAFF
TRBV28	TRBD2	-	TRBJ2-1	TGTGCCAGCACCCCGGGACTAGCGGGTAGATATGAGCAGTTCTTC	CASTPGLAGRYEQFF
TRBV28	-	few	TRBJ2-5	TGTGCCAGCCCTCCTCCCTCTAGTTTACCCCAAGAGACCCAGTACTTC	CASPPPSSLPQETQYF
TRBV14	-	-	TRBJ2-1	TGTGCCAGCAGCCAAGCTGGCCACAATGAGCAGTTCTTC	CASSQAGHNEQFF
TRBV27	-	few	TRBJ1-3	TGTGCCAGCAGGCAGGGGAGCTCTGGAAACACCATATATTTT	CASRQGSSGNTIYF
TRBV7-9	-	-	TRBJ2-5	TGTGCCAGCAGCTTAGAGGTGGCGGGTTTATTAGAGACCCAGTACTTC	CASSLEVAGLLETQYF
TRBV5-4	-	-	TRBJ1-4	TGTGCCAGCACCACTGGAGGGAATAATGAAAAACTGTTTTTT	CASTTGGNNEKLFF
TRBV7-6	-	few	TRBJ1-1	TGTGCCAGCAGCTCGGTGCAGGGAGACACTGAAGCTTTCTTT	CASSSVQGDTEAFF
TRBV5-6	TRBD1	-	TRBJ1-2	TGTGCCAGCAGATTACCGGGACAGGGGGTCTATGGCTACACCTTC	CASRLPGQGVYGYTF
TRBV5-1	-	-	TRBJ2-4	TGCGCCAGCAGCTTGGGGCAGGTTGGGATTCAGTACTTC	CASSLGQVGIQYF
TRBV13	-	-	TRBJ1-6	TGTGCCAGCACCAGGAGGGGGGCTAGCTCCTATAATTCACCCCTCCACTTT	CASTRRGASSYNSPLHF
TRBV9	TRBD1	-	TRBJ1-1	TGTGCCAGCAGCACCCGCCTGCCGGGACAGGGAATTAACACTGAAGCTTTCTTT	CASSTRLPGQGINTEAFF
TRBV6-6	-	-	TRBJ1-3	TGTGCCAGCAAGGTGGGGCAAGGAAACACCATATATTTT	CASKVGQGNTIYF